This T cell receptor (beta chain) was recovered during a study of cytomegalovirus exposure and HLA in healthy donors. Study-wide findings and caveats: In a later analysis, parvovirus B19, influenza, CMV and Epstein-Barr virus appeared linked to several top co-occurrence clusters.

For this clone: Antigen unknown.

Per germline, CDR1 SGHNT and CDR2 YYREEE (reference sequence). The CDR3 contains 15 residues. The V end was cut by 2 bases, the J end by 5 bases, with 14 bases between. In the PCR, 60 Vbeta and 13 Jbeta primers were used. TCRdb keeps only in-frame clones here, not all; method: immunoSEQ multiplex PCR. The sample includes about 95,000 clones, over 70% of them seen just once. The rearrangement joins TRBV5-4 to TRBJ2-1, with a tentative D call TRBD1 (5 bases). The clonotype originates from a woman aged 40-49 years in good health and CMV-seronegative. Sequenced sample: PBMCs. As DNA, the CDR3 is TGTGCCAGCAGCTTAGGCAGGGCTCACAACAATGAGCAGTTCTTC. Encoded protein: CASSLGRAHNNEQFF.